The present TCR beta chain was sequenced within a study of T cell repertoires in cytomegalovirus infection. Looking at the study overall: Carrying CMV and the relevant HLA type showed in public TCR beta signatures.

Study outcomes and limitations: Clonotype analysis showed dominance of the ex vivo response by HLA-C-restricted CMV-specific TCR beta clonotypes.

As regards this clonotype: Its antigen remains unknown.

TCRdb redid the calling of the reads with MiXCR, one entry per CDR3 protein. The sample carries around 770,000 distinct CDR3 sequences, almost 30% recorded once. V lost 4 bases to trimming and J lost 7 bases; unmatched junction nucleotides: 6. CDR1 is SGHNT and CDR2 is YENEEA in the germline V gene. This CDR3 contains 14 residues. The source of this sequence is a human donor in good health (CMV status not recorded). Some clones in this sample may be carry-over from other donors' samples. This specimen consisted of cultured CD8+ T cells from PBMCs, obtained from culture after CMV antigen stimulation. The genes are TRBV11-3 and TRBJ2-1, with 8 bases aligning to TRBD1. Written as DNA, the CDR3 is TGTGCCAGCAGCTCGCGGACAGGGAGAAATGAGCAGTTCTTC. Its translation is CASSSRTGRNEQFF.